The T cell receptor beta chain under discussion was sequenced for a study of siplizumab effects on memory and regulatory T cells. Whole-study findings and limits: Reactions containing siplizumab showed mappable alloreactive CD4+ clones averaging 68.8% Treg-derived, versus about 27% in controls. Among alloreactive clones, only a minor fraction mapped to unstimulated subsets.

Per sample, around 10^5 TCR templates underwent assay. TCRdb's copy holds only in-frame clones and misses some; the assay was immunoSEQ multiplex PCR. The sample yields around 6,500 clones, under 80% seen once. Among a few donor pairs, the unstimulated naive, memory, effector memory and TEMRA subsets underwent sequencing. A remark on this clone: Its antigen is unknown.

CDR1 SEHNR and CDR2 FQNEAQ come from the germline V gene (reference sequence). Trimming at V came to 5 bases and at J to 3 bases, leaving 7 bases not matched to a gene. This CDR3 has 15 residues. The sample consisted of effector memory CD8+ T cells sorted from blood. Subset of the sample: unstimulated CD8+ effector memory T cells. This chain uses TRBV7-9 with TRBJ2-1, with 7 bases matching TRBD1. The source of this sequence is a human donor in good health. CDR3 in amino acids: CASSPTGVGYNEQFF. CDR3 bases: TGTGCCAGCAGCCCTACAGGGGTCGGCTACAATGAGCAGTTCTTC.